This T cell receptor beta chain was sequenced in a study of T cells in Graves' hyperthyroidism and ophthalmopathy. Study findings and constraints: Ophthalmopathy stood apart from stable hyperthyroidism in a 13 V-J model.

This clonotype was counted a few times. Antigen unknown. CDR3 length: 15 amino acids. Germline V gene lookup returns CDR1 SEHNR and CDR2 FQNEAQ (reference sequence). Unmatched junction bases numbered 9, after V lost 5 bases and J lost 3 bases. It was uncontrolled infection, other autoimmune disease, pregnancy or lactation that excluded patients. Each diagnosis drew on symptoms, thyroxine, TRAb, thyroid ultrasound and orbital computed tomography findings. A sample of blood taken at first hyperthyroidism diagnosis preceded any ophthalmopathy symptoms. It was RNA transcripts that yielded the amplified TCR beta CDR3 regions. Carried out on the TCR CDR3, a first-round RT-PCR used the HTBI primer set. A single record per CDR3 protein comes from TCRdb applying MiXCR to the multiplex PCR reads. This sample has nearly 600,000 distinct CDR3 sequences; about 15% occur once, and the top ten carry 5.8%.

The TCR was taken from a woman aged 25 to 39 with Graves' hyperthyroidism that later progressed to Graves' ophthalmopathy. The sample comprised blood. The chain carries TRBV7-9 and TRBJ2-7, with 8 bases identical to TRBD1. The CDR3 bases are TGTGCCAGCAGCCCCAGACAGGGGAGGTTCTACGAGCAGTACTTC. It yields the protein CASSPRQGRFYEQYF.